Below are 5 T cell receptor beta chains sequenced from a single sample in a study of T cell responses to AZD1222 COVID-19 vaccine. TCRdb's table, derived via immunoSEQ multiplex PCR, lists solely in-frame clones and lacks some. The sample records 120,000 or so clones, about 90% being singletons. The material sequenced was peripheral blood, taken on day 0 of AZD1222 vaccination. Receptors originate from an adult in good health.

The chain carries TRBV28 and TRBJ2-1, with 9 bases identical to TRBD2. After removal of 5 bases from V and 0 bases from J, the junction contained 8 bases not matched to a gene. Germline V lookup: CDR1 MDHEN, CDR2 SYDVKM. CDR3 length: 17 amino acids. CDR3: CASSPPLSGSSYNEQFF. In DNA form, the CDR3 reads TGTGCCAGCAGTCCCCCCCTTAGCGGGAGCTCCTACAATGAGCAGTTCTTC.

V gene TRBV6-5 combines with J gene TRBJ1-6, with D unclear. CDR1 and CDR2 from the germline V gene are MNHEY and SVGAGI. V lost 0 bases, J lost 8 bases, and 8 bases lay in between. This CDR3 contains 14 residues. DNA for the CDR3: TGTGCCAGCAGTTACTCGAGGTGGGATTCACCCCTCCACTTT. Amino acids: CASSYSRWDSPLHF.

This clone appeared a single time. The chain joins TRBV3-1 (or the pseudogene TRBV3-2) to TRBJ2-1; D gene ambiguous. V shed 0 bases and J shed 3 bases, with 12 bases lying between them. The length of the CDR3 is 16 residues. Germline CDR1 is LGHDT and CDR2 is YNNKEL (reference sequence). The DNA of the CDR3 is TGTGCCAGCAGCCAAGATATGCGCCCTCTCTACAATGAGCAGTTCTTC. Encoded protein: CASSQDMRPLYNEQFF.

This clone was detected a few times. The gene calls are TRBV19 and TRBJ1-1; TRBD1 is a possible D gene (5 bases). Germline CDR1 is LNHDA and CDR2 is SQIVND (reference sequence). The CDR3 has 13 residues. Trimming cost V 5 bases and J 0 bases, with 7 bases left between them. In DNA form, the CDR3 reads TGTGCCAGTAGTGCAGGGATGAACACTGAAGCTTTCTTT. It encodes CASSAGMNTEAFF. Filled out from reference TRBV19 and TRBJ1-1, the complete variable domain reads DGGITQSPKYLFRKEGQNVTLSCEQNLNHDAMYWYRQDPGQGLRLIYYSQIVNDFQKGDIAEGYSVSREKKESFPLTVTSAQKNPTAFYLCASSAGMNTEAFFGQGTRLTVV.

The rearrangement links TRBV5-1 to TRBJ2-7, with a possible D match to TRBD2 (5 bases). Looked up from germline, CDR1 is SGHRS and CDR2 is YFSETQ. The CDR3 spans 11 residues. Trimming removed 3 bases from V and 7 bases from J, with 8 bases in between. CDR3 sequence reads: CASSSGWEQYF. The CDR3 DNA reads as TGCGCCAGCAGCTCGGGGTGGGAGCAGTACTTC.